This TCR beta chain originates from a study of long-term antiretroviral therapy in people with HIV (dated by TCRdb to the early 2020s). The study in broad terms: The earliest samples were collected about a decade before the 2015 WHO recommendation for immediate ART, when ART was typically delayed until CD4 counts fell. Whether ART initiation and durable HIV suppression were associated with changes in peripheral blood TRB repertoire composition and diversity was tested in a retrospective serial study. From some 30 adults with confirmed HIV infection, the cohort provided under 250 cryopreserved PBMC samples, gathered serially across a mean of approximately six years (range 1-12). Of the roughly 30 participants with HIV, about a dozen were female. No cross-contamination during QIAcube processing turned up in test extractions that ran a monoclonal T-cell line alongside 30 to 35 polyclonal samples. Study-level results and caveats: Inferences about post-ART repertoire changes were limited because no data were available on ART adherence, viral resistance or therapy changes. A significant increase in TRB diversity was found to be associated with ART initiation, although TRB diversity was observed to remain significantly below that of transplant donor controls even after long-term ART. CDR3 length ranges in HIV repertoires were narrower than in controls, and network structure suggested an antigen-experienced repertoire with only a slight naive shift after ART. The samples were dated from about 2004 to 2018, and the ART regimens that were used may be less effective than current ART regimens. At every time point, the repertoire was dominated by expanded TRB clones first identified before ART initiation, although this dominance fluctuated and, in many PLHIV, declined after ART. Limited PBMC availability meant only the TCR beta chain was sequenced, without alpha chain pairing. Because pre-ART samples had limited cell numbers, unsorted PBMC were profiled rather than sorted CD4+ and CD8+ T cells.

For this chain, trimming is 1 base at the V end and 13 bases at the J end, and the number of junction bases without a gene match is 8. From its cysteine to its phenylalanine, the CDR3 spans 14 amino acids. Only the CDR3 DNA stays, 42 bases, in frame from base 1. Looking up the germline V gene (reference sequence) yields CDR1 PRHDT and CDR2 FYEKMQ. The immunoSEQ hsTCRB v3.0 assay was used at survey level resolution to sequence the TRB variable region. A depth of about 40,000-50,000 T-cell genomes per sample was targeted for TRB sequencing. Pooled TRB libraries were sequenced on an Illumina MiSeq with a v3 150-cycle kit. Per the original workflow: Repertoire analysis was performed in R inside a reproducible Nextflow workflow that covered QC, data transformation and analysis. LymphoSeq2, an R package for exploring AIRR-Seq data, was used to implement custom analyses. A few samples that produced fewer than 5000 total TRB sequences were removed, so approximately 190 HIV repertoires were analyzed. Of the 188 retained HIV repertoires, almost 60 were collected before and approximately 130 after ART initiation. Repertoires were downsampled to 5000 TRB nucleotide sequences, and summary statistics were averaged over 100 downsampling iterations. Only TRB sequences with CDR3 regions of at least seven amino acids were retained for analysis. Two measures captured diversity: a Shannon entropy-derived clonality score and the Gini coefficient. Repertoire networks linked the top 5000 CDR3 amino acid sequences whenever two sequences differed by an edit distance of one. GLIPH2 predicted antigen specificity groups and MHC restriction for TRB CDR3 amino acid sequences. Known CMV, EBV, HIV or tissue antigen associations were flagged by matching CDR3 amino acid sequences against VDJdb and McPAS-TCR. Pre-ART, post-ART and control groups were compared with Wilcoxon signed-rank tests and Holm-Bonferroni correction. This immuneACCESS table, as held by TCRdb, lists in-frame sequences with V and J called but not all clones. Of the missing ones, under half trace to an unresolved V gene in checked studies; the others have no known cause. V and J calls plus clone size are reproduced from that table; the DNA served to infer D and trimming. Recorded for this sample are about 12,000 clones; 70% to 85% of them occurred a single time. The biggest ten clones account for roughly 13% of the sample.

Inclusion was restricted to participants for whom at least one PBMC sample before ART initiation and at least two post-ART samples were available. Treatment was received in the United States of America by all participants with HIV. Cryopreserved samples of about 0.95-11 million PBMC were thawed and washed before DNA extraction. At the time of the earliest PBMC sample, participants with HIV were aged between roughly 20 and 55 years. Each participant contributed PBMC samples from 1-4 timepoints before ART initiation and 2-8 timepoints after ART initiation, with a median of 7 samples. Serial HIV viral load, CD4+ T-cell count, ART history and demographic data were obtained for every participant. Genomic DNA was extracted from unsorted PBMC with a Qiagen kit on a QIAcube, processed in batches of 12 samples. With respect to this clone: Which antigen it targets is not known. No base quality information exists; no much larger clone differs at one position.

Sequences were derived from unsorted PBMCs, sampled 3 to 3.2 years before starting antiretroviral therapy. The sequence joins TRBV13 to TRBJ2-1, and TRBD2 matches 9 of the central bases. The sequence was obtained from a man between 35 and 55 years old with HIV. The CDR3 has the sequence CASSLASGDTTQFF. Here is the DNA: TGTGCCAGCAGCTTAGCTAGCGGGGACACTACCCAGTTCTTC.